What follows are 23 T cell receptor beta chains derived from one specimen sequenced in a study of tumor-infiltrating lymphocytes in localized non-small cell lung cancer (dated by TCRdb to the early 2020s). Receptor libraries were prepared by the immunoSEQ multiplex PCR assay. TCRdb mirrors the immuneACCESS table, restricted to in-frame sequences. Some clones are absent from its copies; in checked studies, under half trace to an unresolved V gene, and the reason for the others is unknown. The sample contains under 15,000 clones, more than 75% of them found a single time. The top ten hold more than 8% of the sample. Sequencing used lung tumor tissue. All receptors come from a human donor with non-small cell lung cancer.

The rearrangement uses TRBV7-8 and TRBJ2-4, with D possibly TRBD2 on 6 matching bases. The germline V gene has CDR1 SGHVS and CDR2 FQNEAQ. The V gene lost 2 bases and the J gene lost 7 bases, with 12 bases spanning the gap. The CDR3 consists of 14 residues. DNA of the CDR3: TGTGCCAGCAGCTTAACCGGAGGGCCGAACATTCAGTACTTC. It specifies CASSLTGGPNIQYF.

CDR3 nucleotide sequence: TGTGCCATCAGTGATCGACGGGAGGTCGTCCATACGGCCCAGTACTTC. Its protein product is CAISDRREVVHTAQYF. The chain recombines TRBV10-3 with TRBJ2-5, with TRBD2 matching 7 bases. The germline gives CDR1 ENHRY, CDR2 SYGVKD. This CDR3 is built from 16 residues. The V and J ends lost 3 bases and 9 bases, in that order; junction bases with no gene match: 16.

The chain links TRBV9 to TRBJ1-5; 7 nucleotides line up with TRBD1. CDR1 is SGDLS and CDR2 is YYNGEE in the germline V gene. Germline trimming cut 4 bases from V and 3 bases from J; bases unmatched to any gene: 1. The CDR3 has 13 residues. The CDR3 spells CASSQGDNQPQHF. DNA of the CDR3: TGTGCCAGCAGCCAGGGGGACAATCAGCCCCAGCATTTT. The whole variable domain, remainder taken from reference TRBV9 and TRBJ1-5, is DSGVTQTPKHLITATGQRVTLRCSPRSGDLSVYWYQQSLDQGLQFLIQYYNGEERAKGNILERFSAQQFPDLHSELNLSSLELGDSALYFCASSQGDNQPQHFGDGTRLSIL.

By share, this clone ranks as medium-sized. The CDR3 coding sequence is TGTGCCAGCAGCGTAGGGAAGGGGGGTATGCAGTACTTC. Its protein is CASSVGKGGMQYF. The chain employs TRBV9 and TRBJ2-7; the D gene could be TRBD1 or TRBD2 (6 bases each). CDR1 SGDLS and CDR2 YYNGEE come from the germline V gene. Trimming took off 0 bases at V and 9 bases at J, with 13 bases between the two ends. The CDR3 is made up of 13 amino acids.

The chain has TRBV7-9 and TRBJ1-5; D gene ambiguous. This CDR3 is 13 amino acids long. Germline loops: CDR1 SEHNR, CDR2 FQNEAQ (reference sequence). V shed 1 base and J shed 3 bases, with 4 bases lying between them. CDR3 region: CASSLGLNQPQHF. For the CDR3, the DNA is TGTGCCAGCAGCTTAGGCCTCAATCAGCCCCAGCATTTT.

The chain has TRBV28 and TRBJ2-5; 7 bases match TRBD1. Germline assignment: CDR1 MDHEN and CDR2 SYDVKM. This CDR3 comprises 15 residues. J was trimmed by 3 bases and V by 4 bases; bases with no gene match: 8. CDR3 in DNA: TGTGCCAGCAGTTATGGGACAGAGATTGAAGAGACCCAGTACTTC. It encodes CASSYGTEIEETQYF. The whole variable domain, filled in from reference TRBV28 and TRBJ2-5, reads DVKVTQSSRYLVKRTGEKVFLECVQDMDHENMFWYRQDPGLGLRLIYFSYDVKMKEKGDIPEGYSVSREKKERFSLILESASTNQTSMYLCASSYGTEIEETQYFGPGTRLLVL.

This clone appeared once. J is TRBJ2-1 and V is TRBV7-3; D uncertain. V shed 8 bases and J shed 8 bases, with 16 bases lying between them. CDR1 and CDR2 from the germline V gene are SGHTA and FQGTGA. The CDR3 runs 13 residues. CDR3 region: CASRPPSTDEQFF. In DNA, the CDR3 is TGTGCCAGCCGACCCCCGTCCACCGATGAGCAGTTCTTC.

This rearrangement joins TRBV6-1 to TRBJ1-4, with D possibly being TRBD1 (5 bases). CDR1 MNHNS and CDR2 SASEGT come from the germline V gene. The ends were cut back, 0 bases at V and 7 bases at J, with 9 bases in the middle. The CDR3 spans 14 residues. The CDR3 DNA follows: TGTGCCAGCAGTGAAGCCCCGGGGACTGAAAAACTGTTTTTT. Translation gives CASSEAPGTEKLFF.

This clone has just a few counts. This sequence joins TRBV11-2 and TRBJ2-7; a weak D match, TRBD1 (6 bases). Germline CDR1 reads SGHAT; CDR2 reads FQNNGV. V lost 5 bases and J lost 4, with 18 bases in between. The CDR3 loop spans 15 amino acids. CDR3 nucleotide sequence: TGTGCCAGCAGCCCATCCACAGGGCCGGATTACGAGCAGTACTTC. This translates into CASSPSTGPDYEQYF.

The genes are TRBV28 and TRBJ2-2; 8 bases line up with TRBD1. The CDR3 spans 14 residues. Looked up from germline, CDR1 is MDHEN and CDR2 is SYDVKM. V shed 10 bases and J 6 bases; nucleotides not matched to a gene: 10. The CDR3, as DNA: TGTGCCACCCTAGGACAGGGTTTCGCCGGGGAGCTGTTTTTT. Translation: CATLGQGFAGELFF.

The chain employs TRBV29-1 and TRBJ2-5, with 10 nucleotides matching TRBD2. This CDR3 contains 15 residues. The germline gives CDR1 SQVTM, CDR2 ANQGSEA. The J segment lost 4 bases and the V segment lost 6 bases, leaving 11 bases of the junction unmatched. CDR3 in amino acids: CSVNTGTSVRETQYF. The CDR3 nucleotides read TGCAGCGTCAACACCGGGACTAGCGTTCGAGAGACCCAGTACTTC.

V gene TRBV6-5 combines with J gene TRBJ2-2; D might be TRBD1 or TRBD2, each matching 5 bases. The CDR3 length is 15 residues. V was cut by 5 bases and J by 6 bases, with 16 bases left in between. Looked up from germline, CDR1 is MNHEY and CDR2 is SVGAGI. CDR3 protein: CASSGRGGGSGELFF. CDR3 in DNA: TGTGCCAGCAGTGGCCGGGGTGGGGGATCCGGGGAGCTGTTTTTT.

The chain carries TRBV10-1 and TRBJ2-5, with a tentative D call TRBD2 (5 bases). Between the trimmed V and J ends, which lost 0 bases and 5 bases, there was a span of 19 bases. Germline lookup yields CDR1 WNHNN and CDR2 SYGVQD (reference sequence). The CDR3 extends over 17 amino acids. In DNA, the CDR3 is TGCGCCAGCAGTGAGTCCGATGTTGGGAGAGGTTTCGAGACCCAGTACTTC. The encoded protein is CASSESDVGRGFETQYF.

The CDR3 DNA follows: TGTGCCTGGACCCAGGGGTCGGGTGGGAATTCACCCCTCCACTTT. Amino acids: CAWTQGSGGNSPLHF. V and J are TRBV30 and TRBJ1-6; maybe TRBD1 (6 bases). The germline CDR1 and CDR2 sequences are GTSNPN and SVGIG (reference sequence). The V end lost 4 bases, the J end lost 7 bases, and 17 bases lay between the germline ends. The CDR3 sequence is 15 residues long.

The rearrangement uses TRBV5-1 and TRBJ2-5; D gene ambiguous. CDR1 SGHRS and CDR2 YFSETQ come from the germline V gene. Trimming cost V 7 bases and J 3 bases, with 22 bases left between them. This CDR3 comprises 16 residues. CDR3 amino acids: CASSARNLPPEETQYF. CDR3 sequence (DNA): TGCGCCAGCTCCGCGCGAAATTTACCCCCCGAAGAGACCCAGTACTTC. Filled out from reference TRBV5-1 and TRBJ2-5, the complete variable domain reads KAGVTQTPRYLIKTRGQQVTLSCSPISGHRSVSWYQQTPGQGLQFLFEYFSETQRNKGNFPGRFSGRQFSNSRSEMNVSTLELGDSALYLCASSARNLPPEETQYFGPGTRLLVL.

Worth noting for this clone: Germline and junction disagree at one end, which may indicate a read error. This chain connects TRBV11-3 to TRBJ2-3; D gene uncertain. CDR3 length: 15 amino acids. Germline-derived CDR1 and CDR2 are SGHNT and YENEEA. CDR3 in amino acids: CASTLDGGITDTQYF. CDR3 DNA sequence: TGTGCCAGCACCTTAGATGGCGGTATAACAGATACGCAGTATTTT. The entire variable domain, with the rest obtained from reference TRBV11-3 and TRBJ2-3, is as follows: EAGVVQSPRYKIIEKKQPVAFWCNPISGHNTLYWYLQNLGQGPELLIRYENEEAVDDSQLPKDRFSAERLKGVDSTLKIQPAELGDSAVYLCASTLDGGITDTQYFGPGTRLTVL.

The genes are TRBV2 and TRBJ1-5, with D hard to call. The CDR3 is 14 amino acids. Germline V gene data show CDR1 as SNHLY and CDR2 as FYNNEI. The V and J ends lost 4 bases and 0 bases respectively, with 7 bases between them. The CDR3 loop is CASSVGYSNQPQHF. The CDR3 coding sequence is TGTGCCAGCAGTGTGGGGTATAGCAATCAGCCCCAGCATTTT.

The CDR3 nucleotides read TGCGCCAGCAGCCGAGTAGGTGGGCTGCAAGAGACCCAGTACTTC. Encoded protein: CASSRVGGLQETQYF. J is TRBJ2-5 and V is TRBV4-1; D unresolved. The CDR3 runs 15 residues. Germline V gives CDR1 MGHRA, CDR2 YSYEKL. Trimming removed 4 bases from V and 2 bases from J, with 14 bases in between.

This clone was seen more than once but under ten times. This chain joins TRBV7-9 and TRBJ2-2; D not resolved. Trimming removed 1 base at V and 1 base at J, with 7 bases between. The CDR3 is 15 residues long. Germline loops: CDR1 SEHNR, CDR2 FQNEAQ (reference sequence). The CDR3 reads CASSLVSQNTGELFF. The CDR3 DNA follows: TGTGCCAGCAGCTTAGTCTCGCAGAACACCGGGGAGCTGTTTTTT.

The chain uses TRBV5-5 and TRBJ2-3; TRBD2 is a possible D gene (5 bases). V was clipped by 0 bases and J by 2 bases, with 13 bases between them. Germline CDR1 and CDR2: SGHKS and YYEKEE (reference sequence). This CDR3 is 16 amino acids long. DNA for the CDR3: TGTGCCAGCAGCTTGGGCGGACTGCCTTCCACAGATACGCAGTATTTT. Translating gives CASSLGGLPSTDTQYF. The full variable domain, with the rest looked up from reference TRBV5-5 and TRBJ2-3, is DAGVTQSPTHLIKTRGQQVTLRCSPISGHKSVSWYQQVLGQGPQFIFQYYEKEERGRGNFPDRFSARQFPNYSSELNVNALLLGDSALYLCASSLGGLPSTDTQYFGPGTRLTVL.

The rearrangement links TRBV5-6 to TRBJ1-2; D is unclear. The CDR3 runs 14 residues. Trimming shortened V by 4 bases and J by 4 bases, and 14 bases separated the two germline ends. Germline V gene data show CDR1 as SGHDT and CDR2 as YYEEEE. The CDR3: CASSPRSPGYGYTF. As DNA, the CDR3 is TGTGCCAGCAGCCCTCGGTCCCCCGGCTATGGCTACACCTTC.

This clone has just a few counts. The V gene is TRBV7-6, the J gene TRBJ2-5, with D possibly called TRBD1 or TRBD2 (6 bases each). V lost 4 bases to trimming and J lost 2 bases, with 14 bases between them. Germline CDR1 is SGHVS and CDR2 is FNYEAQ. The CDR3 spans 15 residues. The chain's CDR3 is CASSSGGGAQETQYF. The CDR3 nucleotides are TGTGCCAGCAGCTCTGGAGGGGGAGCACAAGAGACCCAGTACTTC.

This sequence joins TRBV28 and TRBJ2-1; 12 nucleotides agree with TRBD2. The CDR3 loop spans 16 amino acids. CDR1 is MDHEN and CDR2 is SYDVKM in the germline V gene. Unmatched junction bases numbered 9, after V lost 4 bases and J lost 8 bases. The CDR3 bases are TGTGCCAGCAGTTCAGGACTAGCGGGACCCAGGTATGAGCAGTTCTTC. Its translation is CASSSGLAGPRYEQFF.